Below, one T cell receptor (beta chain) is given with its context. From germline, CDR1 is SGDLS and CDR2 YYNGEE. This CDR3 spans 19 amino acids. V was trimmed by 0 bases and J by 2 bases, leaving 20 bases between them. The table came from immunoSEQ multiplex PCR; TCRdb's copy has only in-frame clones and leaves some out. This sample yields 150,000 to 200,000 clones, of which around 87% are seen a single time; 2.5% to 3% belongs to the top ten. This record belongs to a study of T cell responses to AZD1222 COVID-19 vaccine. The genes are TRBV9 and TRBJ2-2; tentative D call: TRBD1 (5 bases). The TCR sequence derives from an adult in good health. The specimen was peripheral blood, collected on day 0 of MenACWY control vaccination. The CDR3 DNA is TGTGCCAGCAGCGTAGTGGGTTTCGTTCAGGGCAAAAACACCGGGGAGCTGTTTTTT. This codes for CASSVVGFVQGKNTGELFF.